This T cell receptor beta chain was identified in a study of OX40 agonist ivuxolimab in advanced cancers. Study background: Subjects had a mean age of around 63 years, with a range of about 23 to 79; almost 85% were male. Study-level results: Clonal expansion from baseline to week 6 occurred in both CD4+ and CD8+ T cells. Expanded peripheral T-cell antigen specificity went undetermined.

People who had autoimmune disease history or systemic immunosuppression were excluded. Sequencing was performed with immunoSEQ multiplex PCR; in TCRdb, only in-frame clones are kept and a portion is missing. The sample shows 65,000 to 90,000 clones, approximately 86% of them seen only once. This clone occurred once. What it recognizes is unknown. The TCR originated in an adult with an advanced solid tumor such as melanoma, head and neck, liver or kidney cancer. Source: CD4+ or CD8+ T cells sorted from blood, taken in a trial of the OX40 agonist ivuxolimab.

The CDR3 DNA sequence: TGTGCCTGGAGTCGGGGCCCTGGGGCCAACGTCCTGACTTTC. Protein sequence: CAWSRGPGANVLTF. This chain uses TRBV30 with TRBJ2-6; D could derive from TRBD1 or TRBD2 (5 bases each). Trimming shortened V by 2 bases and J by 2 bases, and 7 bases separated the two germline ends. In germline, CDR1 is GTSNPN, CDR2 SVGIG (reference sequence). The CDR3 loop spans 14 amino acids.